This T cell receptor (beta chain) was obtained from a study of blood T cell repertoires in COVID-19. About the study: Material from acute and convalescent COVID-19 was sourced from the United States, Italy and Spain. Nucleic acid was either cDNA or gDNA, and it came from T cells, B-cell-depleted T cells, or PBMCs.

The germline V and J ends were trimmed by 2 bases and 10 bases, with 16 bases remaining between them. CDR1 and CDR2 (germline): SGHDT, YYEEEE. CDR3 length: 14 amino acids. A single count supports this clone. Per the original data handling: Amplified reference gene primers provided the basis for estimating nucleated cell counts. Generated by immunoSEQ multiplex PCR, the TCRdb table keeps only in-frame clones and is missing some. V and J calls and clone size are given by that table; D and trimming were obtained from the DNA. The data show about 100,000 clones, roughly 79% seen once. The chain couples TRBV5-6 to TRBJ1-5; D is possibly TRBD1 (5 bases). The source is a man in his 70s with active or convalescent COVID-19. The sample taken for sequencing was peripheral blood. In nucleotides, the CDR3 is TGTGCCAGCAGCTTTGAGGCAGGGCTTGGCCCCCAGCATTTT. This codes for CASSFEAGLGPQHF.